Below, 26 T cell receptor beta chains from the same sample are listed, as sequenced in a study of T-cell memory formation after mild COVID-19. TCRdb re-analysed the 5' RACE reads in MiXCR, keeping a single row per CDR3 protein. The sample lists 300,000 to 350,000 distinct CDR3 sequences, roughly 13% seen once, with 20% to 25% in the top ten. The specimen was PBMCs or a T cell subset sorted from them (not recorded which). These receptors were obtained from a man between 18 and 35 years old who had mild COVID-19 (a few samples of this study predate the infection). Cell type and time point are not known.

This clonotype was counted only a few times. The chain combines TRBV5-6 with TRBJ1-2; D remains unclear. Germline lookup yields CDR1 SGHDT and CDR2 YYEEEE. V was trimmed by 2 bases and J by 2 bases, leaving 7 bases between them. This CDR3 is built from 13 residues. The CDR3 here is CASSFPENYGYTF. The CDR3 nucleotides read TGTGCCAGCAGCTTCCCCGAGAACTATGGCTACACCTTC.

The sample holds many counts of this clonotype. CDR3 DNA sequence: TGCGCCAGCAGCCGAGCAAGGGGGGAAGACCCCCGGGAGCTGTTTTTT. Amino acid sequence: CASSRARGEDPRELFF. J is TRBJ2-2 and V is TRBV4-1, with D perhaps assigned TRBD1 or TRBD2 (6 bases each). The CDR3 totals 16 residues. The V gene lost 4 bases and the J gene lost 9 bases, with 21 bases spanning the gap. Germline assignment: CDR1 MGHRA and CDR2 YSYEKL.

This clonotype appeared a few times. The chain carries TRBV4-1 and TRBJ2-1, with TRBD1 as a possible D gene (6 bases). The CDR3 covers 15 residues. Germline V lookup: CDR1 MGHRA, CDR2 YSYEKL. V was clipped by 0 bases and J by 3 bases, with 9 bases between them. The CDR3 region is CASSQELQGYNEQFF. CDR3 bases: TGCGCCAGCAGCCAAGAATTACAGGGCTACAATGAGCAGTTCTTC.

This clonotype was counted ten times or more. The V call is TRBV18, the J call TRBJ2-5, with a weak D call TRBD1 (5 bases). Germline V gives CDR1 KGHSH, CDR2 LQKENI. This CDR3 has 16 residues. Trimming removed 0 bases at V and 5 bases at J, with 16 bases between. This chain's CDR3 is CASSPPLSGAAETQYF. CDR3 coding DNA: TGTGCCAGCTCACCACCGTTAAGTGGGGCCGCGGAGACCCAGTACTTC. Full variable domain (remainder filled in from reference TRBV18 and TRBJ2-5): NAGVMQNPRHLVRRRGQEARLRCSPMKGHSHVYWYRQLPEEGLKFMVYLQKENIIDESGMPKERFSAEFPKEGPSILRIQQVVRGDSAAYFCASSPPLSGAAETQYFGPGTRLLVL.

This sequence joins TRBV10-2 and TRBJ2-1; 12 bases agree with TRBD2. Germline V CDR1 and CDR2: WSHSY, SAAADI. With V trimmed by 5 bases and J by 9 bases, 8 bases remained unmatched. The CDR3 consists of 15 residues. Here the CDR3 reads CASSTLAGGPGEQFF. CDR3 nucleotides: TGCGCCAGCAGTACTCTAGCGGGGGGGCCTGGTGAGCAGTTCTTC.

The V call is TRBV11-2, the J call TRBJ2-7; the D is unclear. The V and J ends lost 1 base and 0 bases respectively, with 22 bases between them. Germline CDR1 is SGHAT and CDR2 is FQNNGV. The CDR3 has 19 residues. CDR3 amino acids: CASSLVAGFSLGSSYEQYF. DNA of the CDR3: TGTGCCAGCAGCTTAGTGGCCGGGTTCTCCCTGGGATCCTCCTACGAGCAGTACTTC. Variable domain in full (rest from reference TRBV11-2 and TRBJ2-7): EAGVAQSPRYKIIEKRQSVAFWCNPISGHATLYWYQQILGQGPKLLIQFQNNGVVDDSQLPKDRFSAERLKGVDSTLKIQPAKLEDSAVYLCASSLVAGFSLGSSYEQYFGPGTRLTVT.

Only a few counts were recorded for this clonotype. The gene calls are TRBV28 and TRBJ1-5; D may be TRBD1 (5 bases). The CDR3 contains 15 residues. V was cut by 2 bases and J by 6 bases, with 14 bases left in between. Germline V CDR1 and CDR2: MDHEN, SYDVKM. In DNA, the CDR3 is TGTGCCAGCAGTTTAGGCAAGTGGGGGAGTCAGCCCCAGCATTTT. Amino acid sequence: CASSLGKWGSQPQHF.

The rearrangement uses TRBV6-2 or TRBV6-3 and TRBJ1-2; 9 positions agree with TRBD1. The V segment lost 6 bases and the J segment 2 bases; nucleotides outside the gene matches: 4. CDR1 is MNHEY and CDR2 is SVGEGT in the germline V gene. There are 14 residues in the CDR3. CDR3 protein: CASRPTGGNYGYTF. The CDR3 DNA reads as TGTGCCAGCAGACCGACAGGGGGGAACTATGGCTACACCTTC.

The J gene is TRBJ1-4, the V gene TRBV20-1; 7 nucleotides line up with TRBD1. The V gene end was trimmed by 2 bases and the J gene end by 5 bases; junction bases not matched to a gene: 5. Germline V lookup: CDR1 DFQATT, CDR2 SNEGSKA (reference sequence). This CDR3 has 14 residues. CDR3 sequence (DNA): TGCAGTGCTAGAAGGGACAGTGTAAATGAAAAACTGTTTTTT. It codes for CSARRDSVNEKLFF.

This clonotype was observed a few times. The chain combines TRBV7-6 with TRBJ1-6; D remains unclear. The CDR3 totals 14 residues. Trimming removed 5 bases from V and 7 bases from J, with 12 bases in between. CDR1 and CDR2 from the germline V gene are SGHVS and FNYEAQ. CDR3 sequence reads: CASSPAFGNSPLHF. CDR3 in DNA: TGTGCCAGCAGCCCCGCCTTCGGGAATTCACCCCTCCACTTT.

The chain has TRBV19 and TRBJ2-7; 7 nucleotides match TRBD2. J gave up 5 bases and V 8 bases, and 6 bases lay outside the gene matches. Germline CDR1 and CDR2: LNHDA and SQIVND (reference sequence). CDR3 length equals 12 residues. The CDR3 nucleotides read TGTGCCAGTGGGAGGGGTCTGGACGAGCAGTACTTC. As protein: CASGRGLDEQYF. The full variable domain, completed using reference TRBV19 and TRBJ2-7, is DGGITQSPKYLFRKEGQNVTLSCEQNLNHDAMYWYRQDPGQGLRLIYYSQIVNDFQKGDIAEGYSVSREKKESFPLTVTSAQKNPTAFYLCASGRGLDEQYFGPGTRLTVT.

V gene TRBV20-1 combines with J gene TRBJ1-2, with D maybe TRBD1 (5 bases). V was pared by 5 bases and J by 4 bases, with 14 bases between. The CDR3 totals 13 residues. Germline lookup yields CDR1 DFQATT and CDR2 SNEGSKA (reference sequence). DNA for the CDR3: TGCAGTGCTCTGACGACAGCTGGCTATGGCTACACCTTC. Its protein is CSALTTAGYGYTF.

The rearrangement uses TRBV20-1 and TRBJ1-6; D is unresolved. From germline, CDR1 is DFQATT and CDR2 SNEGSKA (reference sequence). This CDR3 contains 13 residues. The V end was cut by 6 bases, the J end by 6 bases, with 12 bases between. This CDR3 is CSAVNLANSPLHF. CDR3 DNA: TGCAGTGCGGTCAACCTTGCTAATTCACCCCTCCACTTT.

The chain combines TRBV12-3 or TRBV12-4 with TRBJ2-5, with 8 bases that match TRBD2. With 0 bases clipped from V and 7 bases from J, the junction kept 4 bases outside the gene matches. This CDR3 is 14 amino acids long. Here the CDR3 DNA reads TGTGCCAGCAGTTTAGCGGTAGCGGGGAGGACCCAGTACTTC. Residues: CASSLAVAGRTQYF.

This clonotype was seen only a few times. V usage is TRBV7-9 and J usage is TRBJ1-2; 9 nucleotides line up with TRBD1. The germline V gene encodes CDR1 SEHNR and CDR2 FQNEAQ (reference sequence). V shed 5 bases, J shed 5 bases, and the junction held 9 bases outside the gene matches. The CDR3 loop spans 15 amino acids. CDR3 nucleotide sequence: TGTGCCAGCAGCAAGGACAGGGGCCGACGTTATGGCTACACCTTC. Protein: CASSKDRGRRYGYTF.

Only a few counts were recorded for this clonotype. The chain has TRBV7-2 and TRBJ2-5, with 9 bases identical to TRBD2. Unmatched junction bases numbered 10, after V lost 7 bases and J lost 7 bases. CDR3 size: 14 residues. Germline values: CDR1 SGHTA, CDR2 FQGNSA. The CDR3 DNA reads TGTGCCAGCACACGCGGGGGGGCCCCTGCGACCCAGTACTTC. This codes for CASTRGGAPATQYF. Supplemented by reference TRBV7-2 and TRBJ2-5, the full variable domain reads GAGVSQSPSNKVTEKGKDVELRCDPISGHTALYWYRQSLGQGLEFLIYFQGNSAPDKSGLPSDRFSAERTGGSVSTLTIQRTQQEDSAVYLCASTRGGAPATQYFGPGTRLLVL.

This chain connects TRBV7-9 to TRBJ2-3, with TRBD2 identical over 9 bases. J was trimmed by 5 bases and V by 2 bases; bases with no gene match: 11. This CDR3 comprises 17 residues. Germline CDR1 is SEHNR and CDR2 is FQNEAQ (reference sequence). CDR3 nucleotides: TGTGCCAGCAGCTTACGGCCGGGACTAGCCCCCCTAGATACGCAGTATTTT. Encoded protein: CASSLRPGLAPLDTQYF.

The J gene is TRBJ2-3, the V gene TRBV4-3, with D perhaps given as TRBD1 or TRBD2 (7 bases each). There are 20 residues in the CDR3. Germline CDR1 is LGHNA and CDR2 is YSLEER. V was trimmed by 2 bases and J by 3 bases, leaving 27 bases between them. The CDR3 DNA is TGCGCCAGCAGCCAAATAGGGGGAGGGGGCCTTCCCCTAGGGACAGATACGCAGTATTTT. Translating gives CASSQIGGGGLPLGTDTQYF.

The gene calls are TRBV6-5 and TRBJ2-6, with 8 positions matching TRBD1. The germline CDR1 and CDR2 sequences are MNHEY and SVGAGI. Trimming took 5 bases from V and 0 from J; bases not matched to a gene: 0. The CDR3 contains 15 residues. CDR3 loop: CASSTGGSGANVLTF. The CDR3 coding sequence is TGTGCCAGCAGTACAGGGGGCTCTGGGGCCAACGTCCTGACTTTC.

Only a few counts were recorded for this clonotype. The chain has TRBV5-1 and TRBJ2-1, with D possibly matching TRBD2 (6 bases). V gave up 4 bases and J gave up 7 bases, with 15 bases separating them. CDR1 and CDR2 from the germline V gene are SGHRS and YFSETQ. This CDR3 has 14 amino acids. The CDR3 DNA is TGCGCCAGCAGCGAGGCTTCGGCGGGGAATGAGCAGTTCTTC. Translated, it gives CASSEASAGNEQFF.

The DNA of the CDR3 is TGCGCCAGCAGCCAAGGGACACCTGTCTCCTACGAGCAGTACTTC. Translated, it gives CASSQGTPVSYEQYF. V and J are TRBV4-1 and TRBJ2-7; tentatively, D is TRBD1 (5 bases). V was trimmed by 1 base and J by 0 bases, leaving 10 bases between them. This CDR3 contains 15 residues. Germline loops: CDR1 MGHRA, CDR2 YSYEKL.

This clonotype was counted at least ten times. V is TRBV7-2 and J is TRBJ2-2; D remains ambiguous. Trimming stripped 3 bases from V and 2 bases from J, with 4 bases between. The CDR3 spans 13 residues. Germline values: CDR1 SGHTA, CDR2 FQGNSA. The CDR3 loop reads CASSFLNTGELFF. CDR3 DNA sequence: TGTGCCAGCAGCTTCCTAAACACCGGGGAGCTGTTTTTT.

This chain connects TRBV29-1 to TRBJ1-2; 8 nucleotides align to TRBD1. Germline trimming cut 4 bases from V and 5 bases from J; bases unmatched to any gene: 9. CDR1 is SQVTM and CDR2 is ANQGSEA in the germline V gene. The CDR3 totals 14 residues. The CDR3 sequence: CSVARDRGWYGYTF. CDR3 DNA sequence: TGCAGCGTTGCACGTGACAGGGGATGGTATGGCTACACCTTC.

This clonotype was recorded a few times. V is TRBV30 and J is TRBJ2-3; D remains unclear. V dropped 2 bases and J dropped 4 bases, with 10 bases sitting between them. The CDR3 is 13 amino acids. The germline V gene has CDR1 GTSNPN and CDR2 SVGIG (reference sequence). The CDR3 here is CAWSTPGADTQYF. The CDR3 DNA is TGTGCCTGGAGTACCCCTGGGGCAGATACGCAGTATTTT.

This clonotype has more than one count but fewer than ten. This chain joins TRBV19 and TRBJ2-7, with 7 positions matching TRBD1. Germline CDR1 is LNHDA and CDR2 is SQIVND (reference sequence). V dropped 6 bases and J dropped 5; count of bases not matched to a gene: 10. The CDR3 is 14 residues long. CDR3 nucleotides: TGTGCCAGTAGCCATCGGACAGGACCGGACGAGCAGTACTTC. This encodes CASSHRTGPDEQYF. The whole variable domain, filled in from reference TRBV19 and TRBJ2-7, reads DGGITQSPKYLFRKEGQNVTLSCEQNLNHDAMYWYRQDPGQGLRLIYYSQIVNDFQKGDIAEGYSVSREKKESFPLTVTSAQKNPTAFYLCASSHRTGPDEQYFGPGTRLTVT.

This clonotype appeared a single time. This chain joins TRBV2 and TRBJ2-2, with D tentatively TRBD1 (5 bases). Germline loops: CDR1 SNHLY, CDR2 FYNNEI. CDR3 length: 15 amino acids. The V and J ends lost 4 bases and 0 bases respectively, with 9 bases between them. The chain's CDR3 is CASSAGSPNTGELFF. CDR3 in DNA: TGTGCCAGCAGTGCAGGGTCCCCGAACACCGGGGAGCTGTTTTTT.